The present TCR beta chain was sequenced within a study of T cell changes during pregnancy in multiple sclerosis. The count of this clone is one. Clones were sequenced by immunoSEQ multiplex PCR, and TCRdb holds only the in-frame ones, with some missing. Of 60,000 to 70,000 clones in the sample, around 90% were seen once. This CDR3 contains 14 residues. V was cut by 4 bases and J by 5 bases, with 14 bases left in between. Germline assignment: CDR1 SEHNR and CDR2 FQNEAQ (reference sequence). The receptor was isolated from a female donor in good health, enrolled as a control in a pregnancy study. The genes are TRBV7-9 and TRBJ1-2; D call uncertain. The sequencing here drew on peripheral blood, taken in the third trimester of pregnancy. The CDR3 coding sequence is TGTGCCAGCAGCTCAACAGCTACCCTTTATGGCTACACCTTC. Amino acid sequence: CASSSTATLYGYTF.